The clone carrying this T cell receptor beta chain was observed many times. Its specificity is not known. V lost 0 bases to trimming and J lost 4 bases, with 4 bases between them. The CDR3 covers 13 residues. Germline values: CDR1 MNHEY, CDR2 SVGAGI. This entry comes from a study of beta chain bispecific antibodies for T cell cancers. Study overall: HPB-ALL carried surface TRBV5-5, while Jurkat carried TRBV12-3. Broader study findings: Most targeted TRBV signal came from the leukemia cell line cells, not normal T cells.

Either OKT3 anti-CD3 antibody or CD3/CD28 beads expanded T cells from blood mononuclear cells over roughly three days. Bispecific antibody was added to 5 x 10^4 or so normal T cells and 5 x 10^4 or so target cells. Clonotypes were quantified using unique molecular identifier barcodes. In TCRdb, the 5' RACE reads were re-called with MiXCR into one record per CDR3 protein. The data show about 17,000 distinct CDR3 sequences, about 1.9% seen once. The sequence was obtained from a human donor in good health. Some clones in this sample may be carry-over from other donors' samples. Sequenced: healthy donor T cells cultured with leukemia cells. The chain employs TRBV6-5 and TRBJ1-3; the D is unclear. This CDR3 is CASSYSGGNTIYF. CDR3 bases: TGTGCCAGCAGTTACTCGGGAGGAAACACCATATATTTT.